The 22 T cell receptor beta chains presented below share a single source sample, sequenced in a study of cytotoxic CD8 clonotypes in ibrutinib-treated CLL (dated by TCRdb to the early 2020s). The meaning of the sample's time point label: progressive disease on ibrutinib. The method behind the library was the immunoSEQ multiplex PCR assay. The table comes from immuneACCESS by way of TCRdb, which keeps in-frame sequences with V and J called. Part of the clones is missing from these tables; in studies checked, under half for an unresolved V gene and the rest for unknown reasons. Within this sample are approximately 150,000 clones, with about 88% of them counted one time only. The ten biggest clones cover 3% to 3.5% of the sample. The source was PBMCs, collected at disease progression, from a patient treated with ibrutinib. All receptors come from a human donor with chronic lymphocytic leukemia.

The V and J genes are TRBV9 and TRBJ2-1; 9 bases are shared with TRBD1. J gave up 5 bases and V 3 bases, and 6 bases lay outside the gene matches. CDR1 and CDR2 (germline): SGDLS, YYNGEE. This CDR3 is built from 15 residues. The CDR3, as DNA: TGTGCCAGCAGCGAATCCGGGACAGGGAACAATGAGCAGTTCTTC. As protein: CASSESGTGNNEQFF.

The chain links TRBV25-1 to TRBJ2-1; D is unclear. Germline loops: CDR1 MGHDK, CDR2 SYGVNS. V lost 3 bases, J lost 3 bases, and 0 bases lay in between. The CDR3 covers 11 residues. The DNA of the CDR3 is TGTGCCAGCAGTGACTACAATGAGCAGTTCTTC. Protein product: CASSDYNEQFF.

The J gene is TRBJ1-5, the V gene TRBV5-1; unclear D gene. Germline-derived CDR1 and CDR2 are SGHRS and YFSETQ. With 0 bases removed from V and 2 bases from J, the gap between germline ends came to 12 bases. The CDR3 has 16 amino acids. Here the CDR3 reads CASSLVSGEGNQPQHF. CDR3 coding DNA: TGCGCCAGCAGCTTGGTGTCGGGAGAGGGCAATCAGCCCCAGCATTTT.

This chain links TRBV7-7 with TRBJ2-7; 7 bases fit TRBD1. The CDR3 runs 16 residues. V gave up 5 bases and J gave up 3 bases; unmatched junction bases: 13. Per the germline V gene, CDR1 is SSHAT and CDR2 is FNYEAQ (reference sequence). The DNA for the CDR3 is TGTGCCAGCAGCCGTGGGGATCAGGGACAGCTCTACGAGCAGTACTTC. Translated, it gives CASSRGDQGQLYEQYF.

The rearrangement uses TRBV11-2 and TRBJ2-1, with 13 bases that match TRBD2. Germline V gene data show CDR1 as SGHAT and CDR2 as FQNNGV. This CDR3 is 18 amino acids long. J lost 5 bases, V lost 5 bases, and 12 bases had no gene match. The CDR3 DNA follows: TGTGCCAGCAGCAGGGGACTAGCGGGAAACCCGCCGAACAATGAGCAGTTCTTC. Translation: CASSRGLAGNPPNNEQFF.

V and J are TRBV5-1 and TRBJ1-1, with 9 bases identical to TRBD1. The J segment lost 2 bases and the V segment lost 0 bases, leaving 2 bases of the junction unmatched. Germline CDR1 is SGHRS and CDR2 is YFSETQ. The CDR3 totals 15 residues. Written as DNA, the CDR3 is TGCGCCAGCAGCTTGGGACAGGGGGTAAACACTGAAGCTTTCTTT. Protein product: CASSLGQGVNTEAFF.

This clone is a singleton in its sample. V and J are TRBV6-4 and TRBJ2-2, with TRBD1 as a possible D gene (6 bases). The length of the CDR3 is 15 residues. V shed 6 bases and J shed 4 bases, with 15 bases lying between them. Per germline, CDR1 MRHNA and CDR2 SNTAGT. The CDR3, as DNA: TGTGCCAGCAGCCAGACAGGTTGGGGCACCGGGGAGCTGTTTTTT. It translates to CASSQTGWGTGELFF.

The chain is built from TRBV6-5 and TRBJ1-1; 9 bases agree with TRBD1. Trimming cost V 6 bases and J 6 bases; bases outside gene matches: 8. Germline lookup yields CDR1 MNHEY and CDR2 SVGAGI. The CDR3 extends over 14 amino acids. CDR3 amino acids: CASSWGQGFAEAFF. DNA for the CDR3: TGTGCCAGCAGCTGGGGACAGGGATTCGCTGAAGCTTTCTTT.

The chain has TRBV5-1 and TRBJ2-2; 9 bases agree with TRBD2. The CDR3 is 16 amino acids. The trim removed 3 bases at V and 5 bases at J, leaving 8 bases unmatched. Germline values: CDR1 SGHRS, CDR2 YFSETQ. The CDR3 here is CASSSSGRRGTGELFF. CDR3 nucleotide sequence: TGCGCCAGCAGCTCCAGCGGGAGGCGGGGAACCGGGGAGCTGTTTTTT.

This clone was found once. The chain recombines TRBV2 with TRBJ2-5, with 15 bases lining up with TRBD2. V lost 3 bases to trimming and J lost 4 bases; unmatched junction nucleotides: 0. The CDR3 length is 15 residues. CDR1 is SNHLY, CDR2 FYNNEI, per germline. CDR3 sequence: CASSEGLAGGETQYF. The DNA for the CDR3 is TGTGCCAGCAGTGAGGGACTAGCGGGAGGAGAGACCCAGTACTTC.

The rearrangement uses TRBV2 and TRBJ2-7, with 9 bases matching TRBD1. V gave up 8 bases and J gave up 6 bases; unmatched junction bases: 11. In germline, CDR1 is SNHLY, CDR2 FYNNEI. CDR3 length equals 14 residues. The CDR3 here is CASSGRTGAFEQYF. In DNA form, the CDR3 reads TGTGCCAGCTCGGGGAGGACAGGGGCTTTCGAGCAGTACTTC.

The chain has TRBV2 and TRBJ2-7, with D hard to call. The CDR3 is 13 residues long. Looked up from germline, CDR1 is SNHLY and CDR2 is FYNNEI. Trimming took 7 bases from V and 1 from J, leaving 11 bases between them. The CDR3 region is CASTLTRSYEQYF. In DNA form, the CDR3 reads TGTGCCAGCACCCTAACGAGGTCCTACGAGCAGTACTTC. The whole variable domain, remainder taken from reference TRBV2 and TRBJ2-7, is EPEVTQTPSHQVTQMGQEVILRCVPISNHLYFYWYRQILGQKVEFLVSFYNNEISEKSEIFDDQFSVERPDGSNFTLKIRSTKLEDSAMYFCASTLTRSYEQYFGPGTRLTVT.

The chain is built from TRBV7-3 and TRBJ2-3; D may be TRBD2 (7 bases). V was cut by 5 bases and J by 9 bases, with 18 bases left in between. The CDR3 loop spans 14 amino acids. Per the germline V gene, CDR1 is SGHTA and CDR2 is FQGTGA. The CDR3 region is CASSLQGGVSTQYF. In DNA form, the CDR3 reads TGTGCCAGCAGCCTCCAAGGGGGGGTGTCGACGCAGTATTTT. The full variable domain, in which reference TRBV7-3 and TRBJ2-3 provide the parts outside the CDR3, is GAGVSQTPSNKVTEKGKYVELRCDPISGHTALYWYRQSLGQGPEFLIYFQGTGAADDSGLPNDRFFAVRPEGSVSTLKIQRTERGDSAVYLCASSLQGGVSTQYFGPGTRLTVL.

The chain has TRBV2 and TRBJ1-1; the D gene is possibly TRBD1 (5 bases). The CDR3 totals 17 residues. The germline gives CDR1 SNHLY, CDR2 FYNNEI. V was cut by 3 bases and J by 0 bases, with 17 bases left in between. The DNA of the CDR3 is TGTGCCAGCAGTGACTCGGGGCTTAGTGCCATGAACACTGAAGCTTTCTTT. It is translated as CASSDSGLSAMNTEAFF.

The gene calls are TRBV19 and TRBJ2-7; 7 nucleotides agree with TRBD1. Trimming took 6 bases from V and 6 from J; bases not matched to a gene: 2. The CDR3 consists of 11 residues. Germline loops: CDR1 LNHDA, CDR2 SQIVND (reference sequence). This CDR3 reads CASSDRAEQYF. The CDR3 DNA reads TGTGCCAGTAGCGACAGGGCCGAGCAGTACTTC. Looking up the rest from reference TRBV19 and TRBJ2-7 gives the full variable domain: DGGITQSPKYLFRKEGQNVTLSCEQNLNHDAMYWYRQDPGQGLRLIYYSQIVNDFQKGDIAEGYSVSREKKESFPLTVTSAQKNPTAFYLCASSDRAEQYFGPGTRLTVT.

This chain joins TRBV27 and TRBJ2-7; 11 bases are shared with TRBD2. The CDR3 is made up of 16 amino acids. V lost 5 bases and J lost 2; bases outside the gene matches: 8. In germline, CDR1 is MNHEY, CDR2 SMNVEV (reference sequence). The CDR3 protein is CASSTTGTSGAYEQYF. The CDR3 DNA sequence: TGTGCCAGCAGTACGACCGGGACTAGCGGAGCCTACGAGCAGTACTTC.

This chain links TRBV2 with TRBJ1-5; D perhaps matches TRBD1 (5 bases). V was trimmed by 2 bases and J by 5 bases, leaving 13 bases between them. The CDR3 covers 15 residues. Germline V CDR1 and CDR2: SNHLY, FYNNEI. CDR3 region: CASSESQWDDQPQHF. For the CDR3, the DNA is TGTGCCAGCAGTGAATCACAGTGGGACGATCAGCCCCAGCATTTT.

The rearrangement links TRBV30 to TRBJ2-6; D call uncertain. In germline, CDR1 is GTSNPN, CDR2 SVGIG (reference sequence). V was pared by 5 bases and J by 4 bases, with 9 bases between. This CDR3 is built from 13 residues. CDR3 sequence: CAWASWGANVLTF. CDR3 nucleotide sequence: TGTGCCTGGGCCTCGTGGGGGGCCAACGTCCTGACTTTC.

This chain uses TRBV5-4 with TRBJ2-1; D perhaps matches TRBD2 (6 bases). The germline gives CDR1 SGHNT, CDR2 YYREEE (reference sequence). The CDR3 loop spans 16 amino acids. V shed 4 bases and J shed 0 bases, with 14 bases lying between them. CDR3 residues: CASSGMRGISYNEQFF. The CDR3 coding sequence is TGTGCCAGCAGCGGAATGCGCGGGATCTCCTACAATGAGCAGTTCTTC.

In DNA, the CDR3 is TGTGCCAGCATGGGACAGGCTTCTCGGGGGGGGTACTTC. It encodes CASMGQASRGGYF. The genes are TRBV6-1 and TRBJ2-7; D is tentatively TRBD1 or TRBD2 (8 bases each). V was trimmed by 7 bases and J by 12 bases, leaving 22 bases between them. There are 13 residues in the CDR3. Germline values: CDR1 MNHNS, CDR2 SASEGT.

This clone has more than one count but fewer than ten. At one end the junction does not follow the germline gene, possibly because of a read error. The chain carries TRBV20-1 and TRBJ1-1; D remains ambiguous. This CDR3 is 11 amino acids long. Germline loops: CDR1 DFQATT, CDR2 SNEGSKA (reference sequence). CDR3 loop: CSARRNNEAFF. Here the CDR3 DNA reads TGCAGTGCTAGACGTAACAATGAAGCTTTCTTT.

This chain uses TRBV7-9 with TRBJ1-1, with 8 bases aligning to TRBD1. The CDR3 covers 13 residues. V dropped 5 bases and J dropped 11; count of bases not matched to a gene: 10. Germline CDR1 and CDR2: SEHNR and FQNEAQ (reference sequence). The CDR3 loop is CASSQTGVEAAFF. The CDR3 DNA is TGTGCCAGCAGCCAGACAGGGGTTGAAGCGGCTTTCTTT.